The 2 T cell receptor beta chains given below trace back to one sample, sequenced in a study of cytomegalovirus exposure and HLA in healthy donors. PCR amplification relied on 60 Vbeta primers (plus 13 Jbeta primers). Clones were sequenced by immunoSEQ multiplex PCR, and TCRdb holds only the in-frame ones, with some missing. The table includes approximately 150,000 clones, over 75% detected once. The sequencing input was PBMCs. The receptors derive from a middle-aged man in good health and CMV-seropositive.

This chain joins TRBV6-4 and TRBJ1-6; D is ambiguous. V shed 6 bases and J shed 3 bases, with 12 bases lying between them. CDR1 and CDR2 (germline): MRHNA, SNTAGT. CDR3 size: 15 residues. In DNA, the CDR3 is TGTGCCAGCAGCGCCGGACGGGGCTATAATTCACCCCTCCACTTT. Protein: CASSAGRGYNSPLHF.

The genes are TRBV27 and TRBJ1-2, with D tentatively TRBD1 (6 bases). V dropped 2 bases and J dropped 5 bases, with 9 bases sitting between them. The germline V gene encodes CDR1 MNHEY and CDR2 SMNVEV (reference sequence). This CDR3 region has 13 residues. CDR3 region: CASSLNRAYGYTF. CDR3 bases: TGTGCCAGCAGTTTAAACAGGGCGTATGGCTACACCTTC.